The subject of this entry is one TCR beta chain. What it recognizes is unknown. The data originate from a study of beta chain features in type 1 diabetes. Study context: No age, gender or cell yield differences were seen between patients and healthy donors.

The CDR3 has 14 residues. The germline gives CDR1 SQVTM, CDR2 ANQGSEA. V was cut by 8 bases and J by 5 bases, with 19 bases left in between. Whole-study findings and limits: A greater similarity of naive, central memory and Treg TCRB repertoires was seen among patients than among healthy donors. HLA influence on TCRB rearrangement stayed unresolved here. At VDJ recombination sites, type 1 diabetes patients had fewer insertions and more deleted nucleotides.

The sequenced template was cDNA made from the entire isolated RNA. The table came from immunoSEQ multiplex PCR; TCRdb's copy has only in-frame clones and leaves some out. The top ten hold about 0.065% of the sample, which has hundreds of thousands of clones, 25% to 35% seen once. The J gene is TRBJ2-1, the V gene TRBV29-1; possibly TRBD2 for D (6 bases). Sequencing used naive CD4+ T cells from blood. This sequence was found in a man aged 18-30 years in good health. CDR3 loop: CSSDGSARDNEQFF. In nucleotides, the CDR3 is TGCAGCTCGGACGGGAGTGCGAGGGACAATGAGCAGTTCTTC.